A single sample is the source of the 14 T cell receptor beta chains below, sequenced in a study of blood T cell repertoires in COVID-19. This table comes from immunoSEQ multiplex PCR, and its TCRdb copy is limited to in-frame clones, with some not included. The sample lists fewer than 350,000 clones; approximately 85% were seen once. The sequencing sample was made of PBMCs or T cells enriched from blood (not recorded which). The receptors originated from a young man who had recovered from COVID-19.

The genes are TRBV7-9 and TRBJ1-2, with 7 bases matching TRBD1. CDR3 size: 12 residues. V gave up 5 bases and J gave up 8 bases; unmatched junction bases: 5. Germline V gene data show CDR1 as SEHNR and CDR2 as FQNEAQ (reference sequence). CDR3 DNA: TGTGCCAGCAGCATCGCGGACAGGGGCTACACCTTC. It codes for CASSIADRGYTF.

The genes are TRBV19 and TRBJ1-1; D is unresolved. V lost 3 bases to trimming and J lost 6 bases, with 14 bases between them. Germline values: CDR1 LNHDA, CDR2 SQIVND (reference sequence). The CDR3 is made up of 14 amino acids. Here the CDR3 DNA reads TGTGCCAGTAGTATCTGGCCTTCGTTGGCTGAAGCTTTCTTT. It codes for CASSIWPSLAEAFF.

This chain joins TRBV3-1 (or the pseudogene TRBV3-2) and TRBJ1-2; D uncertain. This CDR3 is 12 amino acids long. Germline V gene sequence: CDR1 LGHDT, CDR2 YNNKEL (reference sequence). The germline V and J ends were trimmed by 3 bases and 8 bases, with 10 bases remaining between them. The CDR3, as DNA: TGTGCCAGCAGCCACCGCACCGGGGGCTACACCTTC. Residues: CASSHRTGGYTF.

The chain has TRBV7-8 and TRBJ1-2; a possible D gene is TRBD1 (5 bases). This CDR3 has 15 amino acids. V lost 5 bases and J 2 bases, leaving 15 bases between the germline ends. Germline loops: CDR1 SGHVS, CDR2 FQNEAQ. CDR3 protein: CASSASGGGNYGYTF. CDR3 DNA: TGTGCCAGCAGCGCCTCGGGGGGAGGAAACTATGGCTACACCTTC.

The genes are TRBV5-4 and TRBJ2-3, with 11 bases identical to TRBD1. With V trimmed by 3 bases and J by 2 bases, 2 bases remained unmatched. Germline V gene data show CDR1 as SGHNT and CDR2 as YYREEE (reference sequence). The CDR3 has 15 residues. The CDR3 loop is CASSSDRGPTDTQYF. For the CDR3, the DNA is TGTGCCAGCAGCTCGGACAGGGGGCCCACAGATACGCAGTATTTT.

In nucleotides, the CDR3 is TGTGCCAGCAGCTTCGGGACTACGTCAACCTACGAGCAGTACTTC. Its translation: CASSFGTTSTYEQYF. V is TRBV5-5 and J is TRBJ2-7; 7 bases align to TRBD2. CDR1 is SGHKS, CDR2 YYEKEE, per germline (reference sequence). The V gene end was trimmed by 2 bases and the J gene end by 2 bases; junction bases not matched to a gene: 7. The CDR3 has 15 amino acids.

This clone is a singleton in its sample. In DNA form, the CDR3 reads TGTGCCAGTAGTATTAGCGGGAAGGGCAATCAGCCCCAGCATTTT. This sequence encodes CASSISGKGNQPQHF. This sequence joins TRBV19 and TRBJ1-5; D is uncertain. V was pared by 3 bases and J by 2 bases, with 11 bases between. From germline, CDR1 is LNHDA and CDR2 SQIVND (reference sequence). The length of the CDR3 is 15 residues.

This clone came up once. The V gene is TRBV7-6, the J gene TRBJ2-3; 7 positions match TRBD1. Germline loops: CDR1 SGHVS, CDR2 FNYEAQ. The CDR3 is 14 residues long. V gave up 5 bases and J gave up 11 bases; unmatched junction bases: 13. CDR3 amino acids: CASSPEVRDSKQYF. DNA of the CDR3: TGTGCCAGCAGCCCCGAAGTTAGGGACAGCAAGCAGTATTTT.

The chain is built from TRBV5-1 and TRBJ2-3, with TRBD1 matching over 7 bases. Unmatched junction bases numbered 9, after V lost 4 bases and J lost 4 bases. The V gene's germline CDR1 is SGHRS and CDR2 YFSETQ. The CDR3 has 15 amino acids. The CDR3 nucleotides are TGCGCCAGCAGCACCTCTAACGACAGGGCAGATACGCAGTATTTT. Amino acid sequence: CASSTSNDRADTQYF.

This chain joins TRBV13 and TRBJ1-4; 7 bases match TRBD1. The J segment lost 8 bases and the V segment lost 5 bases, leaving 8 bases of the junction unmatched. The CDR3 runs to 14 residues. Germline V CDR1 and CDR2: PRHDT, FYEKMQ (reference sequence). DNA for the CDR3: TGTGCCAGCAGCCAGACAGGGTATTTAGAAAAACTGTTTTTT. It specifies CASSQTGYLEKLFF.

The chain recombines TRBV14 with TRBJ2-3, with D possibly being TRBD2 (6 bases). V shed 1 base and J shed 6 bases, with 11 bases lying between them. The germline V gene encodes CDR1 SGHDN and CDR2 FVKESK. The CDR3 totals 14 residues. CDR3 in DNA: TGTGCCAGCAGCCAAGCTGGCGGGGCCGATACGCAGTATTTT. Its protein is CASSQAGGADTQYF. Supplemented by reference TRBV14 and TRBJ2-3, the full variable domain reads EAGVTQFPSHSVIEKGQTVTLRCDPISGHDNLYWYRRVMGKEIKFLLHFVKESKQDESGMPNNRFLAERTGGTYSTLKVQPAELEDSGVYFCASSQAGGADTQYFGPGTRLTVL.

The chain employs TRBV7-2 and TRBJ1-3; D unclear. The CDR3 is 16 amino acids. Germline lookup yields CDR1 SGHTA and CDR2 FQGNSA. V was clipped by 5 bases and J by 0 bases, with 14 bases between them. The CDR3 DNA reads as TGTGCCAGCAGCGTAAACCTGAAGAGCTCTGGAAACACCATATATTTT. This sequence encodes CASSVNLKSSGNTIYF.

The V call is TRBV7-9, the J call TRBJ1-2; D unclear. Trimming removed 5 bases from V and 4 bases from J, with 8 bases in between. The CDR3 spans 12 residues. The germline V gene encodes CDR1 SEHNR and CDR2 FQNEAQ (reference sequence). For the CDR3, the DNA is TGTGCCAGCAGCCGTATCGGCTATGGCTACACCTTC. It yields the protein CASSRIGYGYTF.

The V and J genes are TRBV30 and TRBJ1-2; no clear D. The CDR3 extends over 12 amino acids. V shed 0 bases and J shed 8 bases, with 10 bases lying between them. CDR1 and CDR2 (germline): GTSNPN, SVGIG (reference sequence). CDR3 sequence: CAWSVRGLGYTF. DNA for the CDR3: TGTGCCTGGAGTGTAAGAGGGCTCGGCTACACCTTC.